What follows is one T cell receptor beta chain and its context. The data originate from a study of blood T cell repertoires in COVID-19. Study as a whole: In each case, the material was cDNA or gDNA derived from T cells, B-cell-depleted T cells, or PBMCs.

Original analysis: Scientists estimated how many nucleated cells there were by amplifying reference gene primers. Data came from immunoSEQ multiplex PCR; TCRdb stores just in-frame clones and leaves some out. V and J calls and clone size follow that table, whereas D and trimming were derived from the DNA. The repertoire holds 150,000 to 200,000 clones, with 88% as singletons. The material sequenced was peripheral blood. The sequence derives from a man in his fifties who had recovered from COVID-19.

The CDR3 nucleotides read TGTGCTAGTGGCACAGGACTAGCGGCGGGCACAGATACGCAGTATTTT. As protein: CASGTGLAAGTDTQYF. This chain uses TRBV12-5 with TRBJ2-3; 10 positions match TRBD2. Germline assignment: CDR1 LGHNT and CDR2 FRNRAP. The length of the CDR3 is 16 residues. Trimming removed 6 bases from V and 1 base from J; junction bases left unmatched: 7. Variable domain in full (rest from reference TRBV12-5 and TRBJ2-3): DARVTQTPRHKVTEMGQEVTMRCQPILGHNTVFWYRQTMMQGLELLAYFRNRAPLDDSGMPKDRFSAEMPDATLATLKIQPSEPRDSAVYFCASGTGLAAGTDTQYFGPGTRLTVL.